This TCR beta chain appears in the sequencing data of a study of blood T cell repertoires in COVID-19. Study at large: Samples of COVID-19 (acute and convalescent) were obtained from the United States, Italy and Spain. PBMCs, B-cell-depleted T cells, or T cells provided the cDNA or gDNA that made up the material.

The CDR3 is made up of 13 amino acids. Trimming shortened V by 5 bases and J by 4 bases, and 12 bases separated the two germline ends. CDR1 is SEHNR and CDR2 is FQNEAQ in the germline V gene (reference sequence). Original processing methods: Counts of nucleated cells, estimated from reference gene primer amplification, were obtained. TCRdb's table, derived via immunoSEQ multiplex PCR, lists solely in-frame clones and lacks some. V, J and clone size were drawn from that table, and D and trimming were deduced from the DNA. The top ten clones hold around 5% of a sample with 55,000 to 80,000 clones, more than 65% of them seen once.

What was sequenced was peripheral blood. The chain couples TRBV7-9 to TRBJ2-7; TRBD2 is a possible D gene (5 bases). The TCR was taken from a human donor in a cohort sampled during active COVID-19. The CDR3 DNA reads as TGTGCCAGCAGCCGAGAGGGCAAATACGAGCAGTACTTC. The encoded protein is CASSREGKYEQYF.